This T cell receptor (beta chain) was captured by sequencing in a study of blood T cell repertoires in COVID-19. This clone occurred a few times. Trimming removed 6 bases at V and 4 bases at J, with 12 bases between. Germline CDR1 reads SNHLY; CDR2 reads FYNNEI. The CDR3 loop spans 14 amino acids. Assay used: immunoSEQ multiplex PCR; TCRdb lists only in-frame clones, some missing. The sample yields tens of thousands of clones, around 85% seen once. Sequences were obtained from peripheral blood. This chain uses TRBV2 with TRBJ2-2; possibly TRBD1 for D (5 bases). The TCR originated in a man older than 75 with acute or convalescent COVID-19. CDR3 in amino acids: CASSRAQSTGELFF. CDR3 in DNA: TGTGCCAGCAGCAGGGCCCAGAGCACCGGGGAGCTGTTTTTT.